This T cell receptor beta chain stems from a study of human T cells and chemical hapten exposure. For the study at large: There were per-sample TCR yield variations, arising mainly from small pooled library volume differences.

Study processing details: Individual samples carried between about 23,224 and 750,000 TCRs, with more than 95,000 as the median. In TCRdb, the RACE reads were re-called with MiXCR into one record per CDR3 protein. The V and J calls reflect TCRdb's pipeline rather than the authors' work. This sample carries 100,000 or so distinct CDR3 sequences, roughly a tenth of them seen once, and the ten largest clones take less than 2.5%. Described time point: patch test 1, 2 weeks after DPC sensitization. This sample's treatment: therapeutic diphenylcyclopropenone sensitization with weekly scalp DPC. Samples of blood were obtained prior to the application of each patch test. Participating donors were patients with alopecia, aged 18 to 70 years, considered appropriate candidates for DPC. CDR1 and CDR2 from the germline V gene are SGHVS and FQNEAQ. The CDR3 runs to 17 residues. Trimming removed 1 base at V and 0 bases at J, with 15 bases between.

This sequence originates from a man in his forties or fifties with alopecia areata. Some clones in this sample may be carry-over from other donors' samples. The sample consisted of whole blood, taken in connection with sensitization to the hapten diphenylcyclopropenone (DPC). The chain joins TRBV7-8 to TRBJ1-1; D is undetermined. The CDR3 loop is CASSLVLAAKMNTEAFF. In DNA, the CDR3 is TGTGCCAGCAGCTTAGTTTTGGCAGCCAAAATGAACACTGAAGCTTTCTTT.